A selection of T cell receptor beta chains follows, all from one sample in a study of blood T cell repertoires in COVID-19. Repertoires were generated with immunoSEQ multiplex PCR, while TCRdb's copy carries only in-frame clones and drops some. Counted here are 71,000 or so clones, roughly 80% occurring once; the ten biggest clones make up approximately 30%. Sequences were obtained from peripheral blood. The receptor set was obtained from a man between 65 and 79 years old with acute or convalescent COVID-19. Each CDR3 is given with its conserved first and last residue. The D gene is left open where the match is weak. Clone size, where shown, is once, few, many, or a class for clones that have expanded.

cdr3_aa cdr3_nt j_call v_call clone_size d_call
CASSKGRGLAGCYEQYF TGTGCCAGCAGCAAAGGGAGGGGACTAGCGGGATGCTACGAGCAGTACTTC TRBJ2-7 TRBV21-1 . .
CASSLSLSFDYGYTF TGTGCCAGCAGCTTGAGTCTCAGTTTCGACTATGGCTACACCTTC TRBJ1-2 TRBV5-6 few .
CASTPRQSGELFF TGTGCCAGTACCCCCCGACAATCCGGGGAGCTGTTTTTT TRBJ2-2 TRBV19 many .
CASKTEFSGNTIYF TGTGCCAGTAAAACAGAGTTCTCTGGAAACACCATATATTTT TRBJ1-3 TRBV19 . .
CASSQLGQYSGNTIYF TGCGCCAGCAGCCAACTCGGACAGTACTCTGGAAACACCATATATTTT TRBJ1-3 TRBV4-3 . .
CASSVGRTVGELFF TGTGCCAGCAGCGTAGGAAGAACAGTCGGGGAGCTGTTTTTT TRBJ2-2 TRBV9 once .
CASSERQGFEKLFF TGTGCCAGCAGCGAAAGACAGGGATTCGAAAAACTGTTTTTT TRBJ1-4 TRBV6-6 . TRBD1
CASRGQRLYEQYF TGTGCCAGCCGGGGACAGCGCCTCTACGAGCAGTACTTC TRBJ2-7 TRBV28 . TRBD1
CASSDPSRGADTQYF TGTGCCAGCAGCGATCCTTCCAGGGGCGCAGATACGCAGTATTTT TRBJ2-3 TRBV7-3 . .
CASTRTNEKLFF TGTGCCAGCACCCGGACTAATGAAAAACTGTTTTTT TRBJ1-4 TRBV11-2 . .
CASSFLDRGRSEAFF TGTGCCAGCAGCTTTCTCGACAGGGGGAGGTCTGAAGCTTTCTTT TRBJ1-1 TRBV5-6 few TRBD1
CASSESIEGPRFF TGCGCCAGCAGTGAGTCAATCGAGGGCCCACGGTTCTTC TRBJ2-1 TRBV10-1 few .
CASSLGGQGTLDTEAFF TGTGCCAGTAGCCTCGGGGGACAGGGTACGTTAGACACTGAAGCTTTCTTT TRBJ1-1 TRBV19 once TRBD1
CASSQMSGQAALHF TGTGCCAGCAGCCAGATGTCCGGTCAAGCGGCCCTCCACTTT TRBJ1-6 TRBV3-1/TRBV3-2 . .
CASSDDGEQETQYF TGTGCCAGCAGTGACGACGGGGAGCAAGAGACCCAGTACTTC TRBJ2-5 TRBV6-4 . .
CASTQDLSTDTQYF TGCGCCAGCACCCAGGATCTTAGCACAGATACGCAGTATTTT TRBJ2-3 TRBV10-2 once .
CASRRGGAPYEQYF TGTGCCAGCCGTCGGGGAGGGGCTCCCTACGAGCAGTACTTC TRBJ2-7 TRBV25-1 . TRBD2
CASRTSGSNGEQYF TGTGCCAGCAGGACTAGCGGGAGTAATGGCGAGCAGTACTTC TRBJ2-7 TRBV6-5 . TRBD2
CASIPGKGNTEAFF TGTGCCAGTATACCAGGGAAGGGAAACACTGAAGCTTTCTTT TRBJ1-1 TRBV25-1 . .
CASSYLIQGAYEQYF TGTGCCAGCAGTTACCTAATACAGGGGGCCTACGAGCAGTACTTC TRBJ2-7 TRBV6-6 . TRBD1
CASSPRRDSAGELFF TGTGCCAGTAGTCCGCGCCGGGACAGCGCCGGGGAGCTGTTTTTT TRBJ2-2 TRBV19 . TRBD1
CASSLNREGLAGRPYEQYF TGTGCCAGCAGTTTAAATAGGGAGGGACTAGCGGGCCGACCCTACGAGCAGTACTTC TRBJ2-7 TRBV27 once TRBD2
CASSLGQSYPGYTF TGTGCCAGCAGTTTGGGGCAGAGTTATCCCGGCTACACCTTC TRBJ1-2 TRBV28 . .
CASRTNAPSQETQYF TGCGCCAGCAGAACTAACGCACCTTCTCAAGAGACCCAGTACTTC TRBJ2-5 TRBV5-1 once .
CASSSLYNSPLHF TGTGCCAGCAGCTCACTCTATAATTCACCCCTCCACTTT TRBJ1-6 TRBV5-5 . .
CASSLSRTSGEADTQYF TGTGCCAGCAGTTTATCCCGGACTAGCGGAGAGGCAGATACGCAGTATTTT TRBJ2-3 TRBV27 . TRBD2
CASKQGKDYGYTF TGCGCCAGCAAACAGGGGAAAGACTATGGCTACACCTTC TRBJ1-2 TRBV5-1 . TRBD1
CASSVRNEQFF TGTGCCAGCAGTGTTCGGAATGAGCAGTTCTTC TRBJ2-1 TRBV28 . .
CASSLRGNYGYTF TGTGCCAGCAGCTTAAGGGGCAACTATGGCTACACCTTC TRBJ1-2 TRBV7-9 . .
CAKGGAQETQYF TGCGCGAAAGGGGGGGCTCAAGAGACCCAGTACTTC TRBJ2-5 TRBV5-1 . .
CATSRAGTGGRQPQHF TGTGCCACCAGCAGAGCAGGGACAGGGGGCCGTCAGCCCCAGCATTTT TRBJ1-5 TRBV15 . TRBD1
CASSKLASTDTQYF TGTGCCAGTAGTAAACTAGCGAGCACAGATACGCAGTATTTT TRBJ2-3 TRBV19 . TRBD2
CATYRGSSGNTIYF TGTGCCACTTACAGGGGATCCTCTGGAAACACCATATATTTT TRBJ1-3 TRBV10-3 . TRBD1